One sample yielded the 10 T cell receptor beta chains listed below, sequenced in a study of Tregs in tolerant kidney transplant recipients. Assay: immunoSEQ multiplex PCR; the TCRdb copy retains only in-frame clones and omits some. The table records 110,000 or so clones, roughly 93% of them present only once. Sequenced material: CD4+ T cells from blood. The receptors originated from a human donor in good health.

The V and J genes are TRBV5-1 and TRBJ1-5; D is uncertain. With 0 bases removed from V and 4 bases from J, the gap between germline ends came to 5 bases. In germline, CDR1 is SGHRS, CDR2 YFSETQ. This CDR3 has 13 amino acids. CDR3 DNA sequence: TGCGCCAGCAGCTTGGCCCCTAATCAGCCCCAGCATTTT. Its protein product is CASSLAPNQPQHF.

V and J are TRBV7-2 and TRBJ1-2; no clear D. The V and J ends lost 5 bases and 5 bases respectively, with 12 bases between them. The CDR3 has 13 residues. Germline V CDR1 and CDR2: SGHTA, FQGNSA. Here the CDR3 reads CASSLGPSYGYTF. CDR3 bases: TGTGCCAGCAGCCTGGGTCCCTCATATGGCTACACCTTC.

V is TRBV10-2 and J is TRBJ2-4, with no clear D. Germline CDR1 is WSHSY and CDR2 is SAAADI. The CDR3 loop spans 14 amino acids. Trimming stripped 0 bases from V and 3 bases from J, with 6 bases between. The CDR3 DNA is TGCGCCAGCAGTGAGTCAGGCTTCAAAAACATTCAGTACTTC. Amino acids: CASSESGFKNIQYF.

The V call is TRBV6-1, the J call TRBJ2-2; 8 nucleotides align to TRBD1. This CDR3 is 15 amino acids long. Germline CDR1 MNHNS, CDR2 SASEGT. Unmatched junction bases numbered 4, after V lost 4 bases and J lost 3 bases. The CDR3 is CASSARQGYTGELFF. The CDR3 coding sequence is TGTGCCAGCAGTGCTCGACAGGGGTACACCGGGGAGCTGTTTTTT.

The chain combines TRBV27 with TRBJ2-2; 10 bases are a match to TRBD1. After removal of 4 bases from V and 7 bases from J, the junction contained 6 bases not matched to a gene. The CDR3 is made up of 15 amino acids. Germline assignment: CDR1 MNHEY and CDR2 SMNVEV (reference sequence). The CDR3 spells CASSSTGGWGGELFF. For the CDR3, the DNA is TGTGCCAGCAGTTCGACAGGGGGCTGGGGCGGGGAGCTGTTTTTT.

This rearrangement joins TRBV28 to TRBJ1-1; 8 bases match TRBD1. Germline V CDR1 and CDR2: MDHEN, SYDVKM. After removal of 6 bases from V and 2 bases from J, the junction contained 2 bases not matched to a gene. This CDR3 contains 13 residues. DNA of the CDR3: TGTGCCAGCAGGACAGGGGCCAACACTGAAGCTTTCTTT. Translating it yields CASRTGANTEAFF.

This clone occurred once. The chain combines TRBV6-5 with TRBJ1-3, with D possibly matching TRBD1 (6 bases). This CDR3 comprises 14 residues. The germline V gene has CDR1 MNHEY and CDR2 SVGAGI. The V and J ends lost 7 bases and 2 bases respectively, with 12 bases between them. For the CDR3, the DNA is TGTGCCAGCACCCAAGGGGGAACTGGAAACACCATATATTTT. Protein: CASTQGGTGNTIYF.

The CDR3 here is CASSLDGDSYNEQFF. The CDR3 DNA is TGCGCCAGCAGCTTGGATGGCGACAGTTACAATGAGCAGTTCTTC. This sequence joins TRBV5-1 and TRBJ2-1, with a tentative D call TRBD1 (5 bases). The germline V gene has CDR1 SGHRS and CDR2 YFSETQ. The CDR3 covers 15 residues. Trimming took 0 bases from V and 4 from J, leaving 11 bases between them. The complete variable domain, with remaining parts taken from reference TRBV5-1 and TRBJ2-1, reads KAGVTQTPRYLIKTRGQQVTLSCSPISGHRSVSWYQQTPGQGLQFLFEYFSETQRNKGNFPGRFSGRQFSNSRSEMNVSTLELGDSALYLCASSLDGDSYNEQFFGPGTRLTVL.

This chain joins TRBV7-9 and TRBJ1-3, with D possibly matching TRBD1 (6 bases). Trimming removed 5 bases from V and 0 bases from J, with 23 bases in between. The CDR3 extends over 19 amino acids. Germline V gene data show CDR1 as SEHNR and CDR2 as FQNEAQ (reference sequence). DNA for the CDR3: TGTGCCAGCAGCCCAACCCGGGGATCAGGGGCCAGCTCTGGAAACACCATATATTTT. Amino acid sequence: CASSPTRGSGASSGNTIYF.

The chain couples TRBV30 to TRBJ2-2; perhaps D is TRBD1 or TRBD2 (5 bases each). Germline CDR1 and CDR2: GTSNPN and SVGIG (reference sequence). The CDR3 has 13 residues. Deletions cut 3 bases from V and 6 bases from J, with 11 bases between. The CDR3 is CAWSPGPPGELFF. The CDR3 nucleotides are TGTGCCTGGAGCCCGGGGCCACCCGGGGAGCTGTTTTTT.